The 8 T cell receptor beta chains reported below all come from one sample, sequenced in a study of T cell responses to AZD1222 COVID-19 vaccine. The protocol was immunoSEQ multiplex PCR, while the TCRdb copy is restricted to in-frame clones and leaves out a portion. The sample lists around 200,000 clones; 85% to 95% were seen once. Sequenced here: peripheral blood, sampled 28 days after the second AZD1222 dose. These TCRs come from an adult who received the AZD1222 COVID-19 vaccine.

J is TRBJ1-4 and V is TRBV27; D possibly corresponds to TRBD1 (6 bases). The CDR3 has 14 residues. Looked up from germline, CDR1 is MNHEY and CDR2 is SMNVEV (reference sequence). Trimming took off 4 bases at V and 5 bases at J, with 11 bases between the two ends. This CDR3 is CASSSDRYNEKLFF. CDR3 nucleotide sequence: TGTGCCAGCAGTTCGGACAGATACAATGAAAAACTGTTTTTT.

The rearrangement uses TRBV18 and TRBJ1-1, with 8 bases that match TRBD1. Per germline, CDR1 KGHSH and CDR2 LQKENI. The CDR3 length is 16 residues. Trimming removed 2 bases from V and 0 bases from J; junction bases left unmatched: 5. CDR3 protein: CASSPRQGYLNTEAFF. CDR3 nucleotides: TGTGCCAGCTCACCAAGACAGGGGTACTTGAACACTGAAGCTTTCTTT.

The CDR3 nucleotides read TGTGCCAGCAGCCCGACAGGGATTCAGCCCCAGCATTTT. It is translated as CASSPTGIQPQHF. The V gene is TRBV9, the J gene TRBJ1-5; 7 nucleotides match TRBD1. Germline assignment: CDR1 SGDLS and CDR2 YYNGEE. The CDR3 is 13 amino acids. Unmatched junction bases numbered 4, after V lost 4 bases and J lost 6 bases. The entire variable domain, with the rest obtained from reference TRBV9 and TRBJ1-5, is as follows: DSGVTQTPKHLITATGQRVTLRCSPRSGDLSVYWYQQSLDQGLQFLIQYYNGEERAKGNILERFSAQQFPDLHSELNLSSLELGDSALYFCASSPTGIQPQHFGDGTRLSIL.

V and J are TRBV28 and TRBJ1-4; no clear D. CDR1 is MDHEN and CDR2 is SYDVKM in the germline V gene. The germline V and J ends were trimmed by 3 bases and 8 bases, with 22 bases remaining between them. The CDR3 consists of 17 residues. The CDR3 reads CASSFARARTLEEKLFF. CDR3 DNA: TGTGCCAGCAGTTTTGCTCGGGCACGTACGCTTGAGGAAAAACTGTTTTTT. Full variable domain (missing parts from reference TRBV28 and TRBJ1-4): DVKVTQSSRYLVKRTGEKVFLECVQDMDHENMFWYRQDPGLGLRLIYFSYDVKMKEKGDIPEGYSVSREKKERFSLILESASTNQTSMYLCASSFARARTLEEKLFFGSGTQLSVL.

This chain connects TRBV7-2 to TRBJ1-5; D uncertain. The germline V gene has CDR1 SGHTA and CDR2 FQGNSA. This CDR3 region has 14 residues. The V end lost 1 base, the J end lost 11 bases, and 15 bases lay between the germline ends. This CDR3 reads CASSLDVSVRAQHF. The DNA for the CDR3 is TGTGCCAGCAGCTTAGATGTCAGCGTAAGGGCCCAGCATTTT.

V usage is TRBV7-8 and J usage is TRBJ1-3; no definite D call. Germline CDR1 and CDR2: SGHVS and FQNEAQ. This CDR3 has 13 amino acids. V was pared by 3 bases and J by 4 bases, with 7 bases between. CDR3 nucleotides: TGTGCCAGCAGCTTGTACGGGGGAAACACCATATATTTT. This sequence encodes CASSLYGGNTIYF. Complete variable domain (other parts from reference TRBV7-8 and TRBJ1-3): GAGVSQSPRYKVAKRGQDVALRCDPISGHVSLFWYQQALGQGPEFLTYFQNEAQLDKSGLPSDRFFAERPEGSVSTLKIQRTQQEDSAVYLCASSLYGGNTIYFGEGSWLTVV.

The genes are TRBV19 and TRBJ1-1, with TRBD1 matching over 7 bases. V trimming: 1 base; J trimming: 5 bases; junction bases outside the gene matches: 25. The CDR3 has 21 amino acids. Germline V lookup: CDR1 LNHDA, CDR2 SQIVND (reference sequence). CDR3 sequence: CASSIGSQGIDRVVRSTEAFF. DNA of the CDR3: TGTGCCAGTAGTATAGGTTCACAGGGGATAGATCGGGTGGTCAGAAGTACTGAAGCTTTCTTT.

This chain uses TRBV29-1 with TRBJ1-3; a weak D match, TRBD1 (5 bases). Germline assignment: CDR1 SQVTM and CDR2 ANQGSEA. V was shortened by 6 bases and J by 1 base, with 7 bases between the two germline ends. There are 12 residues in the CDR3. CDR3: CSVDSSGNTIYF. Written as DNA, the CDR3 is TGCAGCGTCGACAGTTCTGGAAACACCATATATTTT. The variable domain in full, with the rest retrieved from reference TRBV29-1 and TRBJ1-3, is SAVISQKPSRDICQRGTSLTIQCQVDSQVTMMFWYRQQPGQSLTLIATANQGSEATYESGFVIDKFPISRPNLTFSTLTVSNMSPEDSSIYLCSVDSSGNTIYFGEGSWLTVV.